This entry concerns a single TCR beta chain. In the original analysis: Quantification of nucleated cells was approximated via reference gene primer amplification. TCRdb's copy holds only in-frame clones and misses some; the assay was immunoSEQ multiplex PCR. That table supplies the V and J calls and clone size; D and trimming were determined from the DNA. Of a few hundred thousand clones in the sample, roughly 90% were seen once. These data are taken from a study of blood T cell repertoires in COVID-19. Seattle's enrolled individuals joined amid active infection and were then monitored longitudinally. Germline values: CDR1 LGHNA, CDR2 YSLEER. Trimming cost V 5 bases and J 2 bases; bases outside gene matches: 7. CDR3 length: 16 amino acids.

The sequenced sample consisted of peripheral blood. V gene TRBV4-3 combines with J gene TRBJ2-3; TRBD2 agrees at 10 bases. The origin of this receptor is a woman under 40 with COVID-19, enrolled during active disease. CDR3 residues: CASSTLAGADTDTQYF. The CDR3 bases are TGCGCCAGCAGCACTCTAGCGGGAGCGGACACAGATACGCAGTATTTT.